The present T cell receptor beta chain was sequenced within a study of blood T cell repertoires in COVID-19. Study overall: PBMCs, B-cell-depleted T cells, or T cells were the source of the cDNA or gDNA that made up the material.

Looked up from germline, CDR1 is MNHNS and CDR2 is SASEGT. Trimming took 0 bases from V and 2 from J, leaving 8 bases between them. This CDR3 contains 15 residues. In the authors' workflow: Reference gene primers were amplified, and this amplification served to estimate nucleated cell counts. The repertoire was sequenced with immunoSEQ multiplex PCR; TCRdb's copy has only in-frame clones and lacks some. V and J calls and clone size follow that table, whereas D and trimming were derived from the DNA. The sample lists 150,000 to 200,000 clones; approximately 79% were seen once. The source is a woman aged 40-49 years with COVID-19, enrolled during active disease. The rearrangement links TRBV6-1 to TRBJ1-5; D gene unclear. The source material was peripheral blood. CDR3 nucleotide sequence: TGTGCCAGCAGTGAAGCAGGAGGCGGCAATCAGCCCCAGCATTTT. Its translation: CASSEAGGGNQPQHF.